Below are 19 T cell receptor beta chains sequenced from a single sample in a study of cytomegalovirus exposure and HLA in healthy donors. In the PCR, 60 Vbeta and 13 Jbeta primers were used. TCRdb's copy holds only in-frame clones and misses some; the assay was immunoSEQ multiplex PCR. Of about 130,000 clones listed, approximately 83% are singletons. Sequenced: PBMCs. These receptors came from a girl aged 2 to 10 in good health and CMV-seronegative.

This chain joins TRBV5-1 and TRBJ2-5; 8 nucleotides line up with TRBD1. Germline CDR1 is SGHRS and CDR2 is YFSETQ. The CDR3 sequence is 13 residues long. Unmatched junction bases numbered 3, after V lost 7 bases and J lost 1 base. Here the CDR3 reads CASGGTGQETQYF. The CDR3 DNA sequence: TGCGCCAGCGGAGGGACAGGCCAAGAGACCCAGTACTTC.

V is TRBV28 and J is TRBJ1-3; 7 positions match TRBD1. V lost 6 bases, J lost 4 bases, and 6 bases stayed unmatched. Germline CDR1 is MDHEN and CDR2 is SYDVKM. This CDR3 contains 14 residues. The CDR3 nucleotides read TGTGCCAGCAGCTTGACAGGGCTCGGAAACACCATATATTTT. This encodes CASSLTGLGNTIYF.

In this sample, this clone turned up a few times. This chain links TRBV27 with TRBJ2-3, with D possibly being TRBD2 (6 bases). The germline CDR1 and CDR2 sequences are MNHEY and SMNVEV (reference sequence). The CDR3 loop spans 15 amino acids. V was clipped by 0 bases and J by 2 bases, with 9 bases between them. The CDR3 spells CASSLSGLNTDTQYF. The CDR3 DNA follows: TGTGCCAGCAGTTTATCGGGACTTAACACAGATACGCAGTATTTT.

This rearrangement joins TRBV4-1 to TRBJ2-1, with D unresolved. V lost 1 base and J 0 bases, leaving 7 bases between the germline ends. Germline CDR1 is MGHRA and CDR2 is YSYEKL. This CDR3 is 15 amino acids long. This CDR3 is CASSQGESSYNEQFF. In DNA form, the CDR3 reads TGCGCCAGCAGCCAAGGTGAGAGCTCCTACAATGAGCAGTTCTTC.

The chain recombines TRBV15 with TRBJ2-4, with 12 positions matching TRBD2. Germline V gene data show CDR1 as LNHNV and CDR2 as YYDKDF (reference sequence). The CDR3 loop spans 17 amino acids. J gave up 4 bases and V 5 bases, and 9 bases lay outside the gene matches. The CDR3 coding sequence is TGTGCCACCAGCCCCCCCCGGACTAGCGGGAAGAAAAACATTCAGTACTTC. As protein: CATSPPRTSGKKNIQYF. Full variable domain (outside the CDR3, taken from reference TRBV15 and TRBJ2-4): DAMVIQNPRYQVTQFGKPVTLSCSQTLNHNVMYWYQQKSSQAPKLLFHYYDKDFNNEADTPDNFQSRRPNTSFCFLDIRSPGLGDTAMYLCATSPPRTSGKKNIQYFGAGTRLSVL.

The rearrangement uses TRBV18 and TRBJ2-5, with 7 bases that match TRBD1. CDR3 length equals 15 residues. V lost 6 bases and J lost 2; bases outside the gene matches: 9. Germline V gene sequence: CDR1 KGHSH, CDR2 LQKENI. The CDR3 spells CASSPRDSAQETQYF. DNA for the CDR3: TGTGCCAGCTCGCCCCGGGACAGCGCACAAGAGACCCAGTACTTC. The whole variable domain, remainder taken from reference TRBV18 and TRBJ2-5, is NAGVMQNPRHLVRRRGQEARLRCSPMKGHSHVYWYRQLPEEGLKFMVYLQKENIIDESGMPKERFSAEFPKEGPSILRIQQVVRGDSAAYFCASSPRDSAQETQYFGPGTRLLVL.

The sample holds a few counts of this clone. V usage is TRBV29-1 and J usage is TRBJ2-3; TRBD1 agrees at 7 bases. CDR1 SQVTM and CDR2 ANQGSEA come from the germline V gene. J gave up 12 bases and V 3 bases, and 6 bases lay outside the gene matches. This CDR3 has 11 residues. The CDR3 is CSVEVGQPQYF. As DNA, the CDR3 is TGCAGCGTTGAGGTGGGACAGCCTCAGTATTTT.

The chain combines TRBV27 with TRBJ1-5; D is undetermined. Germline V gene lookup returns CDR1 MNHEY and CDR2 SMNVEV (reference sequence). Trimming pared 5 bases from V and 3 bases from J, leaving 11 bases between. CDR3 length: 14 residues. The CDR3 is CASSPGGINQPQHF. The CDR3 nucleotides read TGTGCCAGCAGTCCCGGAGGGATCAATCAGCCCCAGCATTTT.

This clone was observed a single time. The chain is built from TRBV19 and TRBJ1-2; unclear D gene. The V gene lost 6 bases and the J gene lost 8 bases, with 16 bases spanning the gap. Germline CDR1 and CDR2: LNHDA and SQIVND (reference sequence). CDR3 length: 13 amino acids. The CDR3 DNA is TGTGCCAGTAGGGCGGGGAACGTCAGGGGCTACACCTTC. The encoded protein is CASRAGNVRGYTF. The full variable domain, completed using reference TRBV19 and TRBJ1-2, is DGGITQSPKYLFRKEGQNVTLSCEQNLNHDAMYWYRQDPGQGLRLIYYSQIVNDFQKGDIAEGYSVSREKKESFPLTVTSAQKNPTAFYLCASRAGNVRGYTFGSGTRLTVV.

J is TRBJ2-3 and V is TRBV5-1; unclear D gene. The CDR3 is made up of 14 amino acids. Trimming removed 5 bases at V and 1 base at J, with 11 bases between. CDR1 and CDR2 from the germline V gene are SGHRS and YFSETQ. CDR3 DNA sequence: TGCGCCAGCAGAAGCCGGCAGGGCACAGATACGCAGTATTTT. Its translation: CASRSRQGTDTQYF.

The rearrangement uses TRBV10-3 and TRBJ1-2; a weak D match, TRBD1 (5 bases). The CDR3 has 16 residues. CDR1 and CDR2 from the germline V gene are ENHRY and SYGVKD. The V end was cut by 7 bases, the J end by 2 bases, with 20 bases between. In nucleotides, the CDR3 is TGTGCCATCATGAGGGGAGGGGAAGGGGAGAACTATGGCTACACCTTC. It yields the protein CAIMRGGEGENYGYTF.

The V call is TRBV30, the J call TRBJ2-7; the match to TRBD1 covers 7 bases. V lost 7 bases and J lost 3; bases outside the gene matches: 12. The CDR3 is 14 residues long. Germline V lookup: CDR1 GTSNPN, CDR2 SVGIG (reference sequence). CDR3 nucleotide sequence: TGTGCCTCGGGCGTCGGGACAGACAACTACGAGCAGTACTTC. Its translation: CASGVGTDNYEQYF.

The chain has TRBV9 and TRBJ1-1; D is perhaps TRBD1 (6 bases). From germline, CDR1 is SGDLS and CDR2 YYNGEE. The CDR3 has 14 amino acids. Trimming took off 4 bases at V and 4 bases at J, with 14 bases between the two ends. Here the CDR3 DNA reads TGTGCCAGCAGCACCAGGGGAGTGGGCACTGAAGCTTTCTTT. Protein sequence: CASSTRGVGTEAFF.

This rearrangement joins TRBV6-6 to TRBJ2-5, with 8 bases aligning to TRBD2. Germline values: CDR1 MNHNY, CDR2 SVGAGI (reference sequence). The CDR3 totals 16 residues. V was pared by 2 bases and J by 4 bases, with 9 bases of the junction left unmatched. The CDR3 nucleotides are TGTGCCAGCAGTTACGGGTCGGGGGGGGTTAGAGAGACCCAGTACTTC. Translating it yields CASSYGSGGVRETQYF.

This rearrangement joins TRBV28 to TRBJ2-1; TRBD2 aligns across 12 bases. The junction had 4 bases not matched to a gene; V was cut back by 5 bases and J by 2 bases. The CDR3 consists of 16 residues. Germline loops: CDR1 MDHEN, CDR2 SYDVKM. The CDR3 here is CASSPGLAGAYNEQFF. The DNA of the CDR3 is TGTGCCAGCAGTCCGGGACTAGCGGGCGCCTACAATGAGCAGTTCTTC.

J is TRBJ1-1 and V is TRBV13; 7 bases are a match to TRBD1. V was pared by 5 bases and J by 5 bases, with 8 bases of the junction left unmatched. The CDR3 extends over 14 amino acids. Germline loops: CDR1 PRHDT, CDR2 FYEKMQ (reference sequence). The CDR3 spells CASSIRQGRTEAFF. CDR3 bases: TGTGCCAGCAGCATCAGACAGGGTAGGACTGAAGCTTTCTTT.

This clone was recorded only once. The CDR3 bases are TGTGCCAGCAGTTTGCAGGCAGGGACGGGAGACACTGAAGCTTTCTTT. It is translated as CASSLQAGTGDTEAFF. The V gene is TRBV27, the J gene TRBJ1-1, with a possible D match to TRBD1 (5 bases). Trimming removed 3 bases at V and 3 bases at J, with 17 bases between. Germline V gene data show CDR1 as MNHEY and CDR2 as SMNVEV (reference sequence). CDR3 size: 16 residues.

This sequence joins TRBV2 and TRBJ2-1; D is undetermined. The length of the CDR3 is 13 residues. Germline V gives CDR1 SNHLY, CDR2 FYNNEI. Between the trimmed V and J ends, which lost 6 bases and 11 bases, there was a span of 17 bases. The CDR3 nucleotides are TGTGCCAGCAGGGAGCCGCCCAATCCCAAGCAGTTCTTC. Its translation is CASREPPNPKQFF.

This sequence joins TRBV4-1 and TRBJ2-7; D remains ambiguous. There are 14 residues in the CDR3. The germline V gene encodes CDR1 MGHRA and CDR2 YSYEKL. Trimming took off 0 bases at V and 2 bases at J, with 8 bases between the two ends. The CDR3 is CASSQDSQTYEQYF. CDR3 bases: TGCGCCAGCAGCCAAGATAGCCAGACCTACGAGCAGTACTTC.